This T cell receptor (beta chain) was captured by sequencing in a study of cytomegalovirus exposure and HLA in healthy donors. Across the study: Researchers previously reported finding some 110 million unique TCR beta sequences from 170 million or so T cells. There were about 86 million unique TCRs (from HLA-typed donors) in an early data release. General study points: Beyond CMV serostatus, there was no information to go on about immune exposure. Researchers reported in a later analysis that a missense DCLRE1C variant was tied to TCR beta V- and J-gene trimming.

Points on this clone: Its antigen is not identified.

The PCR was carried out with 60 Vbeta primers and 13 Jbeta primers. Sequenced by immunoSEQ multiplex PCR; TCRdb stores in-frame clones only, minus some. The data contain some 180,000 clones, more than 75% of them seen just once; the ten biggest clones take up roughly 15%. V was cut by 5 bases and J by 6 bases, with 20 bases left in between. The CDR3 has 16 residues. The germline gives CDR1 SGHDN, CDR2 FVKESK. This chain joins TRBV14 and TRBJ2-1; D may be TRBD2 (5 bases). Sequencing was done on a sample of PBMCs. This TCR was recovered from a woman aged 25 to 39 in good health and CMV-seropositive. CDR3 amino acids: CASSTPGTKAVNEQFF. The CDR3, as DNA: TGTGCCAGCAGCACCCCGGGAACTAAAGCAGTCAATGAGCAGTTCTTC.